The following is a T cell receptor beta chain sequence with its context. This sample is part of a study of blood T cell repertoires in COVID-19. In the study overall: Acute and convalescent COVID-19 specimens originated in the United States, Italy and Spain. PBMCs, B-cell-depleted T cells, or T cells provided the cDNA or gDNA that made up the material.

Authors' analysis steps: Amplification with reference gene primers provided the estimates of nucleated cell counts. The protocol was immunoSEQ multiplex PCR, while the TCRdb copy is restricted to in-frame clones and leaves out a portion. That table is the source of V, J and clone size, and D and trimming were worked out from the DNA. In the table there are around 170,000 clones, 85% to 90% of which are singletons. V lost 5 bases, J lost 4 bases, and 12 bases lay in between. The CDR3 is 14 amino acids. Per the germline V gene, CDR1 is SGHTA and CDR2 is FQGTGA. The sample taken for sequencing was peripheral blood. The origin of this receptor is a woman in her seventies with acute or convalescent COVID-19. The chain couples TRBV7-3 to TRBJ2-1; tentative D call: TRBD2 (6 bases). The chain's CDR3 is CASSLSGPYNEQFF. The CDR3 DNA sequence: TGTGCCAGCAGCCTAAGCGGGCCTTACAATGAGCAGTTCTTC.